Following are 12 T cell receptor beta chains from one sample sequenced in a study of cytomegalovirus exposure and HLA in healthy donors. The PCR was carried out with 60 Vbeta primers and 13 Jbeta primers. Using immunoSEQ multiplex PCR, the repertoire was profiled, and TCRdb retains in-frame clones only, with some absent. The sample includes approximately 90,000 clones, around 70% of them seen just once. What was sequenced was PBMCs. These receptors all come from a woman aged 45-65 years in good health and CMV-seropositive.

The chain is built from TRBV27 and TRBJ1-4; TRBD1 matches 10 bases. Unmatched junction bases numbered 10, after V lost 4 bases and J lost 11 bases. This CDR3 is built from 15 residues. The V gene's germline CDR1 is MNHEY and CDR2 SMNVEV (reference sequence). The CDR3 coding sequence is TGTGCCAGCAGTTCCCTCGGACAGGGGGTTAAGAAACTGTTTTTT. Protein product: CASSSLGQGVKKLFF.

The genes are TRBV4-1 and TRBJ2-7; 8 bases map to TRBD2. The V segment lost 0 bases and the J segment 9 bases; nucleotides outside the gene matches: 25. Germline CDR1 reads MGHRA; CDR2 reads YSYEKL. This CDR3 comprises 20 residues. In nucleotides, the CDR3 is TGCGCCAGCAGCCAAGATGGGGCGGGAGGAGTGACTTACCCGCGGGCAGGGCAGTACTTC. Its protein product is CASSQDGAGGVTYPRAGQYF.

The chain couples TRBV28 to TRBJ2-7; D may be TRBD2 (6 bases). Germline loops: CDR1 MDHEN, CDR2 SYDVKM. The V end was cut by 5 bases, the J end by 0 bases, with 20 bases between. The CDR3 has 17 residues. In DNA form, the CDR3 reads TGTGCCAGCAGTCTCCCGATTGGGGGGAGGCCCTCCTACGAGCAGTACTTC. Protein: CASSLPIGGRPSYEQYF.

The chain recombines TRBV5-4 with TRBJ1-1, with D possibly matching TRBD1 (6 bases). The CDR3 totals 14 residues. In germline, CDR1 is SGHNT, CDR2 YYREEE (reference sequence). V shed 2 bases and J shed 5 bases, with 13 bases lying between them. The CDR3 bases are TGTGCCAGCAGCTTTGGGAGGGGGAGAACTGAAGCTTTCTTT. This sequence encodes CASSFGRGRTEAFF.

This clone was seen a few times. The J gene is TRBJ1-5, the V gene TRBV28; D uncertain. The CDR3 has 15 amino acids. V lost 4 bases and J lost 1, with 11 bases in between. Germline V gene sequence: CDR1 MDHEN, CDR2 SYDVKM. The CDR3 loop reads CASSSAEGSNQPQHF. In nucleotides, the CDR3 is TGTGCCAGCAGTTCCGCGGAAGGCAGCAATCAGCCCCAGCATTTT.

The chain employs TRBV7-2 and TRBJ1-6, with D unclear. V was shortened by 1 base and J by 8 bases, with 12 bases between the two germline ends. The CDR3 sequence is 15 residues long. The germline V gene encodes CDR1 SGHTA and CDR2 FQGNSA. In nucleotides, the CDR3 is TGTGCCAGCAGCTTAGGGGCAGGACTCGATTCACCCCTCCACTTT. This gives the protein CASSLGAGLDSPLHF.

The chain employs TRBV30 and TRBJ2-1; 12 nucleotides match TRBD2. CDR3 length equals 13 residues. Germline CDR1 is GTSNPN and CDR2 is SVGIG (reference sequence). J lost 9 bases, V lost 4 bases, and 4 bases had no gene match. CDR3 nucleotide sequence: TGTGCCTGGACTAGCGGGAGGGTTTTTGAGCAGTTCTTC. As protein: CAWTSGRVFEQFF.

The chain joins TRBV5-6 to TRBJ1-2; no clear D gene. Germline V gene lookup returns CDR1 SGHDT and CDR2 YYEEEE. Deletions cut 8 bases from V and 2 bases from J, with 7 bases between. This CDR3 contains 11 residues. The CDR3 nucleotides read TGTGCCAGTGGGAGGAACTATGGCTACACCTTC. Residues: CASGRNYGYTF.

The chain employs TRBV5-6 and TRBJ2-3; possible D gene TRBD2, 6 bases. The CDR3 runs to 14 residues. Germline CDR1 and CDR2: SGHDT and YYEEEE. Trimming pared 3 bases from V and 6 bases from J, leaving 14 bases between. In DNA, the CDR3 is TGTGCCAGCAGCTACCCTAGCGAGGGGGATACGCAGTATTTT. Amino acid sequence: CASSYPSEGDTQYF. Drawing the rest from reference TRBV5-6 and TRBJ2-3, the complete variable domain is DAGVTQSPTHLIKTRGQQVTLRCSPKSGHDTVSWYQQALGQGPQFIFQYYEEEERQRGNFPDRFSGHQFPNYSSELNVNALLLGDSALYLCASSYPSEGDTQYFGPGTRLTVL.

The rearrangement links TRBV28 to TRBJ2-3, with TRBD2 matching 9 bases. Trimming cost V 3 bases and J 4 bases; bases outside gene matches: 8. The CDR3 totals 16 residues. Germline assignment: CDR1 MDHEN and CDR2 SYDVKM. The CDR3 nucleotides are TGTGCCAGCAGTTTTAGTGTAGCGGGAGCGGCAGATACGCAGTATTTT. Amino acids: CASSFSVAGAADTQYF.

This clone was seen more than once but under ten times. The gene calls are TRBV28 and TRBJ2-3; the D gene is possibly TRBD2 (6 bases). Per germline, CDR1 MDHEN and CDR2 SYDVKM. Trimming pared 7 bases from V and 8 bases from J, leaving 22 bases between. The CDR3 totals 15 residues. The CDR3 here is CASNSGLPFGGTQYF. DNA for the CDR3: TGTGCCAGCAACTCGGGCCTTCCCTTCGGGGGTACGCAGTATTTT.

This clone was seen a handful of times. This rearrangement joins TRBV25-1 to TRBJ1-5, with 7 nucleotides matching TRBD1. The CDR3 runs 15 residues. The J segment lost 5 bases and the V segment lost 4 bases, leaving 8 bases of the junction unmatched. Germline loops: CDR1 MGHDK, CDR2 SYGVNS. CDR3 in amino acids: CASSASTGWDQPQHF. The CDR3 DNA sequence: TGTGCCAGCAGTGCGTCGACAGGGTGGGATCAGCCCCAGCATTTT. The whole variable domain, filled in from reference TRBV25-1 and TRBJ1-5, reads EADIYQTPRYLVIGTGKKITLECSQTMGHDKMYWYQQDPGMELHLIHYSYGVNSTEKGDLSSESTVSRIRTEHFPLTLESARPSHTSQYLCASSASTGWDQPQHFGDGTRLSIL.